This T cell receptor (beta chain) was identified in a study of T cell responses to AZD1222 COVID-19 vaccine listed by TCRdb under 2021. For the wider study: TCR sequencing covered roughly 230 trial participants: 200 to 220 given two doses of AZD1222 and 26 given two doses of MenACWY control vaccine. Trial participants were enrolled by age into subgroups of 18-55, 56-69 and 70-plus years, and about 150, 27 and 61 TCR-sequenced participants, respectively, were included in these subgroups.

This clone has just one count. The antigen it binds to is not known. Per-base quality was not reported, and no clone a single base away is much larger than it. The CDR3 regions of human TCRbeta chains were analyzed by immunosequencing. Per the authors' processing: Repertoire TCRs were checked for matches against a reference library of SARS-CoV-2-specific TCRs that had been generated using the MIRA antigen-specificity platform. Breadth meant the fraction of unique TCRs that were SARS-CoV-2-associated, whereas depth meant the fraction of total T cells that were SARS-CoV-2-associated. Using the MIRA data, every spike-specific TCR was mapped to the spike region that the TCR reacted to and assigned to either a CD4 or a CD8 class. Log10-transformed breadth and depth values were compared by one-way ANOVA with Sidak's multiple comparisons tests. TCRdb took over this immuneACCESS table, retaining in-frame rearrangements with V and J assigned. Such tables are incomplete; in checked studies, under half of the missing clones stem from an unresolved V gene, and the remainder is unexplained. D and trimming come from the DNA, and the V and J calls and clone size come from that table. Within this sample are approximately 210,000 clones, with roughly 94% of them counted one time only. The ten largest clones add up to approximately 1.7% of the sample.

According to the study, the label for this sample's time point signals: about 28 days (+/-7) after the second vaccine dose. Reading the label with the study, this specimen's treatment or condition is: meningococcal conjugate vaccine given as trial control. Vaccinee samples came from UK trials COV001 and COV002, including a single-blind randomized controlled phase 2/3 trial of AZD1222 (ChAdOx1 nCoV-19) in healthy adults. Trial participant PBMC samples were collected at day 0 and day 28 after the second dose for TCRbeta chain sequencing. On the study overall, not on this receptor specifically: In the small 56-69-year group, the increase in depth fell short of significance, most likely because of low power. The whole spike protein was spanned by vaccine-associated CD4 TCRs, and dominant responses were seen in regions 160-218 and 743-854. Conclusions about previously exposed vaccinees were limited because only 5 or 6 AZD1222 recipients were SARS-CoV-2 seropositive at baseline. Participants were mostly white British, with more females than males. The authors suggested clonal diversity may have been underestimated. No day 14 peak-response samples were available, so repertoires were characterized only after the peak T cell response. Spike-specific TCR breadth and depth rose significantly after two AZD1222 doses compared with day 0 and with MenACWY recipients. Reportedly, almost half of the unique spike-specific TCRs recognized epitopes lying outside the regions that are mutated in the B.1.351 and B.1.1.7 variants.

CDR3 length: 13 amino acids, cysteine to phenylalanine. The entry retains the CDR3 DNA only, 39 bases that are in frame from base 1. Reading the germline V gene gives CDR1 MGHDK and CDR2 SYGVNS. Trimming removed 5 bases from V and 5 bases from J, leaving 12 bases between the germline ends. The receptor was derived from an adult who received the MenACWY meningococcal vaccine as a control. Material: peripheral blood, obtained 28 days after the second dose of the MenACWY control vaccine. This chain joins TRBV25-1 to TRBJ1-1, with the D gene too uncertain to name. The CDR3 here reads CASSPLGRTEAFF. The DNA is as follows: TGTGCCAGCAGTCCCTTGGGAAGGACTGAAGCTTTCTTT. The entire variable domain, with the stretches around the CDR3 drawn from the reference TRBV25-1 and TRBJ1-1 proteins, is EADIYQTPRYLVIGTGKKITLECSQTMGHDKMYWYQQDPGMELHLIHYSYGVNSTEKGDLSSESTVSRIRTEHFPLTLESARPSHTSQYLCASSPLGRTEAFFGQGTRLTVV.